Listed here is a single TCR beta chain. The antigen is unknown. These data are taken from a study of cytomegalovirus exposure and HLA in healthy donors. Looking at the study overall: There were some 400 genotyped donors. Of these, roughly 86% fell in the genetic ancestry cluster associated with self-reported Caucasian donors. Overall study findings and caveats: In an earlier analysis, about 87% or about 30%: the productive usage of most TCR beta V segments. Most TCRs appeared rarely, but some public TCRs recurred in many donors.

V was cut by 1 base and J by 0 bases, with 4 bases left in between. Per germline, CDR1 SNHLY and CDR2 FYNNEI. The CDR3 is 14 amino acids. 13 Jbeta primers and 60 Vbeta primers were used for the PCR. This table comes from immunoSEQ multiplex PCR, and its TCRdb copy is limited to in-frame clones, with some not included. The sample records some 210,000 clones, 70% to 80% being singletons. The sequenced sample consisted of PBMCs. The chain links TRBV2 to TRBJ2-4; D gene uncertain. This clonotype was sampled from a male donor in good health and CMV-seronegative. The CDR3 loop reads CASSEGLAKNIQYF. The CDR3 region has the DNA TGTGCCAGCAGTGAAGGGCTAGCCAAAAACATTCAGTACTTC.